This T cell receptor (beta chain) was obtained from a study of beta chain features in type 1 diabetes. Of the isolated RNA, all was reverse transcribed, and so the sequenced material was expressed TCRB transcripts. The assay was immunoSEQ multiplex PCR, and TCRdb's table has in-frame clones only and misses some. The sample has around 250,000 clones, 27% seen once; the top ten hold around 4%. The trim removed 2 bases at V and 0 bases at J, leaving 11 bases unmatched. The CDR3 consists of 19 residues. The germline CDR1 and CDR2 sequences are LGHNA and YSLEER. The TCR originated in a man between 25 and 39 years old in good health. The chain links TRBV4-3 to TRBJ2-1; 9 bases agree with TRBD2. Sequencing was performed on central memory CD4+ T cells from blood. The CDR3 loop is CASSQKGLADFSSYNEQFF. DNA for the CDR3: TGCGCCAGCAGCCAAAAGGGACTAGCCGACTTTAGCTCCTACAATGAGCAGTTCTTC.